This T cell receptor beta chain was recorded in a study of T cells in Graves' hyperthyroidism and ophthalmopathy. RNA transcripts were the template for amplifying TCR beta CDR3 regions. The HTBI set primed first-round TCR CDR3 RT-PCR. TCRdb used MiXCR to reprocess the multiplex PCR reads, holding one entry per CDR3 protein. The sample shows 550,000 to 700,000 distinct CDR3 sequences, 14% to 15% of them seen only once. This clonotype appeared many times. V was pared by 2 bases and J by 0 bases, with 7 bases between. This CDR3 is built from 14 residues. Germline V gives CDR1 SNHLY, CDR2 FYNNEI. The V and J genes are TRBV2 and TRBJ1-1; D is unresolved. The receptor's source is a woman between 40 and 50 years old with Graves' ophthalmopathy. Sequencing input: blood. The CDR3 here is CASSELVLNTEAFF. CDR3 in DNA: TGTGCCAGCAGTGAACTGGTTCTGAACACTGAAGCTTTCTTT.